Listed below are T cell receptor beta chains from one sample, sequenced in a study of blood T cells in healthy people across ages. TCRdb reprocessed the 5' RACE reads with MiXCR, giving one entry per CDR3 protein. The table has some 1.5 million distinct CDR3 sequences, 40% to 45% seen once. Material for sequencing was blood. Receptors were obtained from a woman aged 18-29 years in good health. The CDR3 runs from the conserved cysteine through the conserved F or W. Each record gives: clone size, J gene, D gene, V gene, CDR3 protein, CDR3 DNA. The D gene is left open where the match is weak. Some rows have no size entry. The others give once, few or many, or a class for an expanded clone.

- | TRBJ2-7 | - | TRBV4-1 | CASSLQDSNYEQYF | TGCGCCAGCAGCCTCCAGGACAGTAACTACGAGCAGTACTTC
- | TRBJ2-1 | - | TRBV9 | CASSVGGYNNEQFF | TGTGCCAGCAGCGTAGGTGGGTACAACAATGAGCAGTTCTTC
- | TRBJ2-7 | TRBD1 | TRBV29-1 | CNILAGDRGLGEQYF | TGCAACATCCTGGCCGGTGACAGGGGGCTTGGTGAGCAGTACTTC
few | TRBJ2-3 | - | TRBV5-6 | CASSRWGRETDTQYF | TGTGCCAGCAGCCGCTGGGGGCGGGAGACAGATACGCAGTATTTT
- | TRBJ1-1 | - | TRBV29-1 | CSVPGTITGGTEAFF | TGCAGCGTTCCGGGCACCATCACCGGAGGGACTGAAGCTTTCTTT
- | TRBJ2-7 | TRBD2 | TRBV6-2/TRBV6-3 | CASRLYGLAGANEQYF | TGTGCCAGCAGATTATACGGACTAGCGGGAGCTAATGAGCAGTACTTC
many | TRBJ2-1 | TRBD1 | TRBV5-1 | CASSLEGAYNEQFF | TGCGCCAGCAGCTTGGAGGGGGCTTACAATGAGCAGTTCTTC
many | TRBJ1-2 | TRBD1 | TRBV4-3 | CASSQERGPNYGYTF | TGCGCCAGCAGCCAAGAGAGGGGGCCTAACTATGGCTACACCTTC
many | TRBJ1-1 | - | TRBV20-1 | CSALDRNTEAFF | TGCAGTGCCCTGGACAGGAACACTGAAGCTTTCTTT
few | TRBJ2-3 | TRBD2 | TRBV3-1 | CASSQDSSGRSQYF | TGTGCCAGCAGTCAAGATTCTAGCGGGAGGTCGCAGTATTTT
once | TRBJ1-2 | - | TRBV29-1 | CSVEGAGAVGIGYTF | TGCAGCGTTGAGGGTGCTGGTGCCGTGGGTATCGGCTACACCTTC